The entry below gives a single T cell receptor (beta chain) sequence along with its context. The antigen is not known. This record comes from a study of cytomegalovirus exposure and HLA in healthy donors. Findings and caveats of the study: Later analysis indicated greater clonal expansion among HLA-associated TCR beta chains than among equally common other chains. Sequencing probably produced one cluster of sequence variants that were highly shared. Associated with cytomegalovirus, according to the listing, were 164 TCR beta chains. CMV serostatus was the only recorded immune exposure for donors.

This PCR relied on a set of 60 Vbeta primers and 13 Jbeta primers. The table came from immunoSEQ multiplex PCR; TCRdb's copy has only in-frame clones and leaves some out. The table shows 100,000 to 120,000 clones, with under 80% occurring only once. The sequence derives from a woman between 40 and 55 years old in good health and CMV-seropositive. The sequencing sample was made of PBMCs.

CDR3: CASSLVFGGRARGGYNEQFF. In nucleotides, the CDR3 is TGTGCCAGCAGCTTAGTTTTTGGCGGGAGGGCCCGGGGGGGGTACAATGAGCAGTTCTTC. The rearrangement links TRBV7-6 to TRBJ2-1; 9 bases are a match to TRBD2. Trimming removed 1 base from V and 4 bases from J; junction bases left unmatched: 17. From germline, CDR1 is SGHVS and CDR2 FNYEAQ. This CDR3 region has 20 residues. The full variable domain, rest sourced from reference TRBV7-6 and TRBJ2-1, is GAGVSQSPRYKVTKRGQDVALRCDPISGHVSLYWYRQALGQGPEFLTYFNYEAQQDKSGLPNDRFSAERPEGSISTLTIQRTEQRDSAMYRCASSLVFGGRARGGYNEQFFGPGTRLTVL.